These 10 T cell receptor beta chains came from one sample sequenced in a study of cytomegalovirus exposure and HLA in healthy donors. The PCR was carried out with 60 Vbeta primers and 13 Jbeta primers. This table comes from immunoSEQ multiplex PCR, and its TCRdb copy is limited to in-frame clones, with some not included. Of approximately 180,000 clones listed, around 75% are singletons. The sequenced material came from PBMCs. The receptors shown here come from a woman aged 50 to 65 in good health and CMV-seronegative.

The chain joins TRBV5-4 to TRBJ2-5, with 8 bases lining up with TRBD2. This CDR3 is built from 15 residues. Per germline, CDR1 SGHNT and CDR2 YYREEE (reference sequence). V trimming: 1 base; J trimming: 2 bases; junction bases outside the gene matches: 4. The CDR3 DNA reads TGTGCCAGCAGCTTGAAACTAGCGGATCAAGAGACCCAGTACTTC. The encoded protein is CASSLKLADQETQYF.

V gene TRBV28 combines with J gene TRBJ1-1; possible D gene TRBD1, 5 bases. The CDR3 covers 15 residues. The germline gives CDR1 MDHEN, CDR2 SYDVKM. V lost 3 bases to trimming and J lost 5 bases, with 16 bases between them. The CDR3 sequence is CASSLGGPMLTEAFF. CDR3 in DNA: TGTGCCAGCAGTTTGGGGGGACCGATGCTAACTGAAGCTTTCTTT.

The V and J genes are TRBV2 and TRBJ1-2, with TRBD1 identical over 8 bases. This CDR3 has 14 amino acids. Germline-derived CDR1 and CDR2 are SNHLY and FYNNEI. J gave up 8 bases and V 6 bases, and 11 bases lay outside the gene matches. The CDR3 DNA reads TGTGCCAGCAGCGCGGGCAGGGGGCGGAGGGGCTACACCTTC. Translating gives CASSAGRGRRGYTF.

J is TRBJ1-5 and V is TRBV5-1; D might be TRBD1 (5 bases). The length of the CDR3 is 15 residues. Deletions cut 5 bases from V and 0 bases from J, with 12 bases between. CDR1 is SGHRS, CDR2 YFSETQ, per germline. CDR3 region: CASRSDSYSNQPQHF. CDR3 sequence (DNA): TGCGCCAGCAGGTCTGACAGTTATAGCAATCAGCCCCAGCATTTT.

The chain joins TRBV9 to TRBJ2-2; 14 bases fit TRBD2. The CDR3 consists of 20 residues. Looked up from germline, CDR1 is SGDLS and CDR2 is YYNGEE. With 4 bases clipped from V and 4 bases from J, the junction kept 15 bases outside the gene matches. The CDR3, as DNA: TGTGCCAGCAGCAAATCTTTGTTGGGACTAGCGGGGGCGGGCACCGGGGAGCTGTTTTTT. It codes for CASSKSLLGLAGAGTGELFF.

The chain combines TRBV6-1 with TRBJ2-1; 12 nucleotides match TRBD2. The V gene's germline CDR1 is MNHNS and CDR2 SASEGT. The V and J ends lost 1 base and 9 bases, in that order; junction bases with no gene match: 7. The CDR3 totals 16 residues. The CDR3, as DNA: TGTGCCAGCAGTGAAGGACTAGCGGGGGCTGGAGGTGAGCAGTTCTTC. It encodes CASSEGLAGAGGEQFF.

The chain combines TRBV5-1 with TRBJ2-1, with a weak D call TRBD2 (6 bases). Trimming stripped 1 base from V and 1 base from J, with 9 bases between. The CDR3 has 15 amino acids. The V gene's germline CDR1 is SGHRS and CDR2 YFSETQ. The CDR3 sequence is CASSLRGMSYNEQFF. DNA of the CDR3: TGCGCCAGCAGCTTGCGGGGGATGTCCTACAATGAGCAGTTCTTC.

The rearrangement uses TRBV11-3 and TRBJ2-6, with 8 bases identical to TRBD1. The CDR3 spans 16 residues. Per germline, CDR1 SGHNT and CDR2 YENEEA. With V trimmed by 4 bases and J by 2 bases, 4 bases remained unmatched. The CDR3 DNA reads as TGTGCCAGCAGCTATCAACAGGGGGCTGGGGCCAACGTCCTGACTTTC. Translated, it gives CASSYQQGAGANVLTF.

V is TRBV28 and J is TRBJ2-2; TRBD1 aligns across 7 bases. This CDR3 comprises 15 residues. V lost 5 bases to trimming and J lost 1 base; unmatched junction nucleotides: 4. Germline V gene sequence: CDR1 MDHEN, CDR2 SYDVKM. CDR3 residues: CASSTYRGNTGELFF. CDR3 nucleotides: TGTGCCAGCAGTACATACAGGGGGAACACCGGGGAGCTGTTTTTT.

In its sample, this clone was seen a few times. The V call is TRBV6-6, the J call TRBJ1-1; perhaps TRBD1 as D (6 bases). CDR3 length: 14 amino acids. Trimming pared 5 bases from V and 0 bases from J, leaving 10 bases between. Looked up from germline, CDR1 is MNHNY and CDR2 is SVGAGI (reference sequence). The CDR3 spells CASSLGQMNTEAFF. As DNA, the CDR3 is TGTGCCAGCAGTCTAGGACAGATGAACACTGAAGCTTTCTTT.